Here is one T cell receptor beta chain with its context. The antigen is undetermined. The source of the sample is a study of T cells in localized non-small cell lung cancer. General observations from the study: It remains possible that heterogeneity exists, since only one tumor region was sequenced. Of the top 100 tumor clones, median around 55 were in adjacent lung, 25 to 35 among its top 100.

The CDR3 is 15 residues long. Losses at the gene ends were 0 bases for V and 2 bases for J; bases not matched to a gene: 4. Germline CDR1 is MNHEY and CDR2 is SMNVEV (reference sequence). Repertoires were generated with immunoSEQ multiplex PCR, while TCRdb's copy carries only in-frame clones and drops some. The sample has 20,000 to 25,000 clones; about 80% are singletons. The sequence was obtained from a man aged 40 to 70 with stage II lung adenocarcinoma. Sequenced here: PBMCs, sampled before any cancer treatment. This sequence joins TRBV27 and TRBJ2-7; 7 nucleotides match TRBD1. CDR3 residues: CASSLSGDRAYEQYF. The CDR3 coding sequence is TGTGCCAGCAGTTTATCAGGAGACAGGGCCTACGAGCAGTACTTC.